This T cell receptor beta chain is drawn from a study of T cells after yellow fever vaccination. Study-wide points: The CD4 compartment and the CD8 compartment contained a small share of clonotypes in common. Most primary-vaccination clones reappeared after the booster (approximately 97% CD4, 85% to 90% CD8).

This CDR3 contains 16 residues. The germline CDR1 and CDR2 sequences are DFQATT and SNEGSKA (reference sequence). TCRdb ran MiXCR on the 5' RACE reads and lists one entry per CDR3 protein. The sample shows some 670,000 distinct CDR3 sequences, roughly an eighth of them seen only once. As regards this clonotype: Antigen unknown. An end of the junction does not agree with germline; a read error may underlie this.

This receptor was taken from a man aged 25-40 years who received the YFV17D yellow fever vaccine. Sequencing used PBMCs, obtained on the day of the yellow fever booster vaccination. The V call is TRBV20-1, the J call TRBJ2-2, with 7 bases aligning to TRBD1. CDR3 in amino acids: CCASRWQGVATGELFF. CDR3 nucleotide sequence: TGCTGTGCTAGCCGGTGGCAGGGGGTAGCCACCGGGGAGCTGTTTTTT.